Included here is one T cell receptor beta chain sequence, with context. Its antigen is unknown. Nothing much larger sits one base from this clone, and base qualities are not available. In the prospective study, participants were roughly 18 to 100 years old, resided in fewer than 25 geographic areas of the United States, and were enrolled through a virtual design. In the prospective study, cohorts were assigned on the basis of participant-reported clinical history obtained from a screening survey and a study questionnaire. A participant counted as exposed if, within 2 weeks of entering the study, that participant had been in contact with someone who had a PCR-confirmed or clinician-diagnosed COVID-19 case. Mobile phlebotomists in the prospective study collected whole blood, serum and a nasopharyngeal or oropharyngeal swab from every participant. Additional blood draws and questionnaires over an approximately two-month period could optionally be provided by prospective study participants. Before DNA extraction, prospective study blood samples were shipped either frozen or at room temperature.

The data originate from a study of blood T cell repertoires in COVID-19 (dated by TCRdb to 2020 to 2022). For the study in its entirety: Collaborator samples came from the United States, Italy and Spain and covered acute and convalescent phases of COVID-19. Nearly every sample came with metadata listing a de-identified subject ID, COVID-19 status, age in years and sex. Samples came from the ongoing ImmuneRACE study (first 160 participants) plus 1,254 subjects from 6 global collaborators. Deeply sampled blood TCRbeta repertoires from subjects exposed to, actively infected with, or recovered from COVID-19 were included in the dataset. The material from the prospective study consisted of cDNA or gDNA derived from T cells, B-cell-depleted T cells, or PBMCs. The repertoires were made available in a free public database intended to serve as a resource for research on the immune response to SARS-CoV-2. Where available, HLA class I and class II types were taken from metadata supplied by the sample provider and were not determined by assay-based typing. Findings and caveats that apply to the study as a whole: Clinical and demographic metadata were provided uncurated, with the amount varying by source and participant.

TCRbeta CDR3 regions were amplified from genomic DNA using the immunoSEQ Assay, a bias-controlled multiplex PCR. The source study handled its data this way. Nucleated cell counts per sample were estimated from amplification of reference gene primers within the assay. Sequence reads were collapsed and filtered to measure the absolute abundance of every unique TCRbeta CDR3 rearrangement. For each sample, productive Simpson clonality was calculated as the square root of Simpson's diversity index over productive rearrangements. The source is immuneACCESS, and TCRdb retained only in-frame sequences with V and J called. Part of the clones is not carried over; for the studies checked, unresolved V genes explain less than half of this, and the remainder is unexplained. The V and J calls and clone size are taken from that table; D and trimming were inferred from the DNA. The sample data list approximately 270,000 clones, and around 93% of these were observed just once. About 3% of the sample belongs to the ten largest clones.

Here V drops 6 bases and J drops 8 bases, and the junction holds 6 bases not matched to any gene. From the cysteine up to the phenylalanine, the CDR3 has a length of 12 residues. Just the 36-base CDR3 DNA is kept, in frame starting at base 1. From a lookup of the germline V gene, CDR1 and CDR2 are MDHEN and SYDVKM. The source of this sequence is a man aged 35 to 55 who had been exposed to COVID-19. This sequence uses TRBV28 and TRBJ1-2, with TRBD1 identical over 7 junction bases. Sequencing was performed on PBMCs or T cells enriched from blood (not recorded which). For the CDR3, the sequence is CASSPTGTGYTF. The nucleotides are TGTGCCAGCAGCCCGACAGGGACAGGCTACACCTTC.